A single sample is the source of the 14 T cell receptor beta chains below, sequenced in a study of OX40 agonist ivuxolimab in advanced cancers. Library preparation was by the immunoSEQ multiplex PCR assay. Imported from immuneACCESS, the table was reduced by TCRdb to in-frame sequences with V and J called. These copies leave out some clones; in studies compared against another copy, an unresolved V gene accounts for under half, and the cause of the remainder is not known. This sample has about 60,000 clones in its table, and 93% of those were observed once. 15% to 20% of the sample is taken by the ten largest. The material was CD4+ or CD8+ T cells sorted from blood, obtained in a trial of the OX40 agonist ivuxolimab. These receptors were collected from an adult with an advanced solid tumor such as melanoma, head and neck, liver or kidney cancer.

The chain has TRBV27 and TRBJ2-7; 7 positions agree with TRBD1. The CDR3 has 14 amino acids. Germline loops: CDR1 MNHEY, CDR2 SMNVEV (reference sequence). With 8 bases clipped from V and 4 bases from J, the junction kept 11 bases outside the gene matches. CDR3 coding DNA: TGTGCCAGCTCATCGAGCGCAGGGGGTTACGAGCAGTACTTC. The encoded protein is CASSSSAGGYEQYF.

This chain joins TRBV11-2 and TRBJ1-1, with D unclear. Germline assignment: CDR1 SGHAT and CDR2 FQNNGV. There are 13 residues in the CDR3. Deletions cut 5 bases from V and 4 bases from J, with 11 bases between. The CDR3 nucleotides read TGTGCCAGCAGCCTGCACAGAGCCACTGAAGCTTTCTTT. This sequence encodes CASSLHRATEAFF.

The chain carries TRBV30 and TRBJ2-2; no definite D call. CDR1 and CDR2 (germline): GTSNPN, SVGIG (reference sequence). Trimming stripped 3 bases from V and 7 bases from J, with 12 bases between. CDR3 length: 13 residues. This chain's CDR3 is CAWSEAIYGELFF. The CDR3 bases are TGTGCCTGGAGCGAAGCGATATACGGGGAGCTGTTTTTT. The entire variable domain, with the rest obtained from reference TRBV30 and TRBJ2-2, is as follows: SQTIHQWPATLVQPVGSPLSLECTVEGTSNPNLYWYRQAAGRGLQLLFYSVGIGQISSEVPQNLSASRPQDRQFILSSKKLLLSDSGFYLCAWSEAIYGELFFGEGSRLTVL.

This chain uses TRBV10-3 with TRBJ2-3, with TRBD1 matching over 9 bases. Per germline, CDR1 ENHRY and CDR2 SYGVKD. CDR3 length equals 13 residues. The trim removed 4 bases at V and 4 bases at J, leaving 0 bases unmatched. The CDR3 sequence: CAISGQGADTQYF. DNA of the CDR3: TGTGCCATCAGTGGACAGGGGGCAGATACGCAGTATTTT.

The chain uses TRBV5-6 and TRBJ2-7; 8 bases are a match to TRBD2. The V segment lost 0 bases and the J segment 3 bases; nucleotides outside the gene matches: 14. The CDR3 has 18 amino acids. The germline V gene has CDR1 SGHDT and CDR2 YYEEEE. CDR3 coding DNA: TGTGCCAGCAGCTTGGTCGGGGGGGACGGATGGTTCGGCTACGAGCAGTACTTC. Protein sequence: CASSLVGGDGWFGYEQYF. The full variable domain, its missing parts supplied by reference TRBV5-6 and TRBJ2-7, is DAGVTQSPTHLIKTRGQQVTLRCSPKSGHDTVSWYQQALGQGPQFIFQYYEEEERQRGNFPDRFSGHQFPNYSSELNVNALLLGDSALYLCASSLVGGDGWFGYEQYFGPGTRLTVT.

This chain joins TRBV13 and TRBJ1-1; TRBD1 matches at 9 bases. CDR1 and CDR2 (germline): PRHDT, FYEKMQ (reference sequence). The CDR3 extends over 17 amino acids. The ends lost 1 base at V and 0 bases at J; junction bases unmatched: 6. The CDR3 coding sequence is TGTGCCAGCAGCTTAGTGCCCGGGACAGGGATGAACACTGAAGCTTTCTTT. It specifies CASSLVPGTGMNTEAFF.

The CDR3 DNA reads as TGCGCCAGCAGCCAAGATGGCGGGGGGGGCTGGGAGCAGTACTTC. Translation gives CASSQDGGGGWEQYF. The gene calls are TRBV4-3 and TRBJ2-7; 9 bases fit TRBD2. Germline values: CDR1 LGHNA, CDR2 YSLEER. The length of the CDR3 is 15 residues. V dropped 0 bases and J dropped 7; count of bases not matched to a gene: 7.

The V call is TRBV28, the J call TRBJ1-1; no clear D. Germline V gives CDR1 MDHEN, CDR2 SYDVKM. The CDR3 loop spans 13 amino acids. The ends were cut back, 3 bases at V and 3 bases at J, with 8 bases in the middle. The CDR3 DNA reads TGTGCCAGCAGTTTGGGGTGGTACACTGAAGCTTTCTTT. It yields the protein CASSLGWYTEAFF.

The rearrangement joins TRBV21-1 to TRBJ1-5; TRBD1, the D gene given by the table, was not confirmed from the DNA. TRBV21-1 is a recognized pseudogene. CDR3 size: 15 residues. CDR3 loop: CASSQSTGANQPQHF. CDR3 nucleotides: TGTGCCAGCTCCCAATCAACAGGGGCGAATCAGCCCCAGCATTTT.

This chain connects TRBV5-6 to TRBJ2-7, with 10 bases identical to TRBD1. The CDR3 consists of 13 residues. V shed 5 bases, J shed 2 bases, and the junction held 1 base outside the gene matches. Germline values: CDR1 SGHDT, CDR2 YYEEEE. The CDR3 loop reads CASRGTGAYEQYF. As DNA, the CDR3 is TGTGCCAGCAGGGGGACAGGGGCCTACGAGCAGTACTTC.

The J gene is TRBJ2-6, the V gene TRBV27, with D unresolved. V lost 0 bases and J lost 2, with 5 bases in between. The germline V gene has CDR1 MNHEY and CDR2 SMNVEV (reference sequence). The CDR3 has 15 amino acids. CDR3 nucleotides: TGTGCCAGCAGTTTATCGACCCCTGGGGCCAACGTCCTGACTTTC. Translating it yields CASSLSTPGANVLTF.

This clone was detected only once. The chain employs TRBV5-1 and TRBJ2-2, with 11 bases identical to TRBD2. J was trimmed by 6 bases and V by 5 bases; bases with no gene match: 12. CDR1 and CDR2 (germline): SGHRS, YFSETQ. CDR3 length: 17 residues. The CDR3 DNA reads TGCGCCAGCAGACCACCCACTAGCGGGAGTTATTCCGGGGAGCTGTTTTTT. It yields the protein CASRPPTSGSYSGELFF.

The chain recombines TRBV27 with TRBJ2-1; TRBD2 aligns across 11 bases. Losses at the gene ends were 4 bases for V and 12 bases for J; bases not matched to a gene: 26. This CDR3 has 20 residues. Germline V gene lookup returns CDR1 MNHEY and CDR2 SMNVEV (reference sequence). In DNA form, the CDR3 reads TGTGCCAGCAGTTCACGGACCGGGACTAGCGGCCTTATACTTCATTTCGGGCAGTTCTTC. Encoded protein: CASSSRTGTSGLILHFGQFF.

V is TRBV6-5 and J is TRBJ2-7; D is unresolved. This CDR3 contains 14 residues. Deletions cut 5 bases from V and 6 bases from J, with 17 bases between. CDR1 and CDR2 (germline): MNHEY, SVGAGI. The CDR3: CASSEWITSSEQYF. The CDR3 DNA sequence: TGTGCCAGCAGTGAGTGGATTACGTCTTCCGAGCAGTACTTC.